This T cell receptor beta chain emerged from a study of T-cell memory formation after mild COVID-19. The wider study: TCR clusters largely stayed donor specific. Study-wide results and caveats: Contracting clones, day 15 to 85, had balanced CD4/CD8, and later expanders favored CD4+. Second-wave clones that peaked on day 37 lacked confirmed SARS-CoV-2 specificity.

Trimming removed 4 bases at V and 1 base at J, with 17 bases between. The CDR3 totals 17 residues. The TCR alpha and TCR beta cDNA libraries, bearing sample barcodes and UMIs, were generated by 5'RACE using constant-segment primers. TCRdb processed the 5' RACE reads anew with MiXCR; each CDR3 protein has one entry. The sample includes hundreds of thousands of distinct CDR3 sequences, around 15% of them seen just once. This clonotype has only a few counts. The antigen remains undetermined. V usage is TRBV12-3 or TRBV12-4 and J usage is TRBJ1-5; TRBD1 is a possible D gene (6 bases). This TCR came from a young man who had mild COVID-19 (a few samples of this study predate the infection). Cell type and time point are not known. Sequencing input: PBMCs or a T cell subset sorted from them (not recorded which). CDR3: CASSYLRNRVSNQPQHF. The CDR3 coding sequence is TGTGCCAGCAGTTATCTCCGGAACAGGGTGAGCAATCAGCCCCAGCATTTT.